Below are 29 T cell receptor beta chains sequenced from a single sample in a study of cytomegalovirus exposure and HLA in healthy donors (dated by TCRdb to 2017 to 2019). The method was the immunoSEQ multiplex PCR assay. A mixture of 60 forward primers for TCR Vbeta segments and 13 reverse primers for TCR Jbeta segments was used in the multiplex PCR. TCRdb took this table from immuneACCESS and kept in-frame rearrangements with V and J called. Such tables lack part of the clones; where checked against another copy, unresolved V genes explain under half of the gap, and the rest is unexplained. The sample has 110,000 to 150,000 clones on record, around 73% of them singletons. Roughly 1.3% of the sample is taken by the ten largest. Material for sequencing was PBMCs. The receptors come from a woman in her thirties or forties in good health and CMV-seronegative.

The chain joins TRBV6-1 to TRBJ1-5; D ambiguous. Trimming stripped 3 bases from V and 5 bases from J, with 5 bases between. Germline V gives CDR1 MNHNS, CDR2 SASEGT. This CDR3 contains 12 residues. CDR3 in amino acids: CASSDFYQPQHF. CDR3 sequence (DNA): TGTGCCAGCAGTGACTTTTATCAGCCCCAGCATTTT.

The chain has TRBV5-4 and TRBJ2-1, with D perhaps matching TRBD2 (6 bases). In germline, CDR1 is SGHNT, CDR2 YYREEE (reference sequence). The CDR3 sequence is 16 residues long. V was trimmed by 3 bases and J by 1 base, leaving 14 bases between them. The CDR3 nucleotides are TGTGCCAGCAGCTCCGCGGGGCAATTTTCCTACAATGAGCAGTTCTTC. Its translation: CASSSAGQFSYNEQFF.

CDR3 DNA: TGCAGCGTTGGAATACACATGAACACTGAAGCTTTCTTT. Its protein product is CSVGIHMNTEAFF. The rearrangement joins TRBV29-1 to TRBJ1-1; D unclear. Germline CDR1 and CDR2: SQVTM and ANQGSEA. CDR3 length equals 13 residues. Trimming removed 4 bases from V and 0 bases from J, with 9 bases in between. The variable domain in full, completed from reference TRBV29-1 and TRBJ1-1, reads SAVISQKPSRDICQRGTSLTIQCQVDSQVTMMFWYRQQPGQSLTLIATANQGSEATYESGFVIDKFPISRPNLTFSTLTVSNMSPEDSSIYLCSVGIHMNTEAFFGQGTRLTVV.

The chain uses TRBV2 and TRBJ1-1; 10 bases are shared with TRBD1. CDR3 length equals 15 residues. V lost 5 bases to trimming and J lost 5 bases; unmatched junction nucleotides: 8. CDR1 SNHLY and CDR2 FYNNEI come from the germline V gene. The CDR3 reads CASSRQGARETEAFF. The CDR3 DNA reads as TGTGCCAGCAGTCGACAGGGGGCTCGGGAGACTGAAGCTTTCTTT.

The V and J genes are TRBV19 and TRBJ1-2; D not resolved. The V and J ends lost 6 bases and 4 bases respectively, with 12 bases between them. Per the germline V gene, CDR1 is LNHDA and CDR2 is SQIVND (reference sequence). This CDR3 spans 13 amino acids. The CDR3 loop is CASREDGSYGYTF. Written as DNA, the CDR3 is TGTGCCAGTAGGGAGGACGGAAGCTATGGCTACACCTTC.

This chain connects TRBV9 to TRBJ2-1; D is unclear. Germline lookup yields CDR1 SGDLS and CDR2 YYNGEE. The CDR3 extends over 13 amino acids. V lost 1 base to trimming and J lost 9 bases, with 11 bases between them. The CDR3 region is CASSVKESVEQFF. The DNA of the CDR3 is TGTGCCAGCAGCGTAAAAGAGAGTGTTGAGCAGTTCTTC.

V is TRBV7-9 and J is TRBJ2-2, with 7 bases lining up with TRBD1. The CDR3 has 15 residues. Germline V gene lookup returns CDR1 SEHNR and CDR2 FQNEAQ (reference sequence). With V trimmed by 5 bases and J by 3 bases, 6 bases remained unmatched. This CDR3 reads CASSPPDRDTGELFF. CDR3 coding DNA: TGTGCCAGCAGCCCACCTGACAGGGACACCGGGGAGCTGTTTTTT.

V usage is TRBV28 and J usage is TRBJ2-1; D remains unclear. V lost 4 bases to trimming and J lost 7 bases, with 8 bases between them. The CDR3 is 12 residues long. Germline-derived CDR1 and CDR2 are MDHEN and SYDVKM. CDR3 sequence (DNA): TGTGCCAGCAGTTCTAGGCCGAATGAGCAGTTCTTC. Its translation is CASSSRPNEQFF. The full variable domain, completed using reference TRBV28 and TRBJ2-1, is DVKVTQSSRYLVKRTGEKVFLECVQDMDHENMFWYRQDPGLGLRLIYFSYDVKMKEKGDIPEGYSVSREKKERFSLILESASTNQTSMYLCASSSRPNEQFFGPGTRLTVL.

The rearrangement uses TRBV11-2 and TRBJ1-3; D remains ambiguous. The germline gives CDR1 SGHAT, CDR2 FQNNGV. Trimming took 5 bases from V and 4 from J, leaving 18 bases between them. This CDR3 region has 16 residues. CDR3 sequence: CASSPRSYLVGNTIYF. The CDR3 bases are TGTGCCAGCAGCCCTCGCTCCTACCTTGTGGGAAACACCATATATTTT.

The gene calls are TRBV14 and TRBJ1-2; TRBD1 matches 7 bases. J gave up 3 bases and V 5 bases, and 9 bases lay outside the gene matches. From germline, CDR1 is SGHDN and CDR2 FVKESK. The CDR3 spans 15 residues. DNA for the CDR3: TGTGCCAGCAGCGCCCGACAGGGCGTTTACTATGGCTACACCTTC. It codes for CASSARQGVYYGYTF. The variable domain in full, with the rest retrieved from reference TRBV14 and TRBJ1-2, is EAGVTQFPSHSVIEKGQTVTLRCDPISGHDNLYWYRRVMGKEIKFLLHFVKESKQDESGMPNNRFLAERTGGTYSTLKVQPAELEDSGVYFCASSARQGVYYGYTFGSGTRLTVV.

This rearrangement joins TRBV29-1 to TRBJ2-3; 7 bases map to TRBD2. Germline CDR1 and CDR2: SQVTM and ANQGSEA. The CDR3 extends over 13 amino acids. Unmatched junction bases numbered 6, after V lost 4 bases and J lost 5 bases. The CDR3 nucleotides read TGCAGCGTTGTAGGGCGGGGGAGAGATACGCAGTATTTT. Amino acid sequence: CSVVGRGRDTQYF.

The J gene is TRBJ2-7, the V gene TRBV12-5; D gene unclear. The CDR3 contains 12 residues. Germline V gene lookup returns CDR1 LGHNT and CDR2 FRNRAP. V shed 6 bases and J shed 4 bases, with 10 bases lying between them. The CDR3 sequence: CASGLDNYEQYF. The CDR3 DNA is TGTGCTAGTGGCTTAGACAATTACGAGCAGTACTTC.

The chain combines TRBV10-3 with TRBJ1-2; 7 bases are shared with TRBD1. The J segment lost 3 bases and the V segment lost 8 bases, leaving 6 bases of the junction unmatched. This CDR3 is 13 amino acids long. Germline lookup yields CDR1 ENHRY and CDR2 SYGVKD. CDR3 sequence: CAIAGQPDYGYTF. In nucleotides, the CDR3 is TGTGCCATCGCGGGACAGCCCGACTATGGCTACACCTTC.

In this sample, this clone turned up a few times. The rearrangement links TRBV5-1 to TRBJ1-1; D unresolved. Germline values: CDR1 SGHRS, CDR2 YFSETQ. V shed 1 base and J shed 1 base, with 11 bases lying between them. CDR3 length: 15 residues. CDR3 coding DNA: TGCGCCAGCAGCTTGAATGTTGCGGGGAACACTGAAGCTTTCTTT. This gives the protein CASSLNVAGNTEAFF.

This chain joins TRBV5-6 and TRBJ1-6; 7 bases match TRBD1. This CDR3 has 14 amino acids. With 3 bases clipped from V and 9 bases from J, the junction kept 6 bases outside the gene matches. Looked up from germline, CDR1 is SGHDT and CDR2 is YYEEEE. The CDR3, as DNA: TGTGCCAGCAGCTACAGACAGGGCGGTTCACCCCTCCACTTT. This gives the protein CASSYRQGGSPLHF.

The rearrangement links TRBV9 to TRBJ2-2, with D tentatively TRBD1 (5 bases). The germline V gene has CDR1 SGDLS and CDR2 YYNGEE. Trimming stripped 7 bases from V and 0 bases from J, with 10 bases between. The CDR3 spans 14 residues. Here the CDR3 DNA reads TGTGCCAGCGGGAAGGGGCCGAACACCGGGGAGCTGTTTTTT. It encodes CASGKGPNTGELFF.

The gene calls are TRBV4-1 and TRBJ1-5; tentatively, D is TRBD1 (5 bases). With 1 base removed from V and 4 bases from J, the gap between germline ends came to 8 bases. Germline CDR1 MGHRA, CDR2 YSYEKL. This CDR3 has 14 residues. CDR3 sequence: CASSQGGVNQPQHF. The CDR3 DNA is TGCGCCAGCAGCCAAGGGGGGGTGAATCAGCCCCAGCATTTT.

The V call is TRBV11-2, the J call TRBJ1-6, with 8 bases matching TRBD1. The germline CDR1 and CDR2 sequences are SGHAT and FQNNGV. This CDR3 contains 14 residues. V lost 4 bases, J lost 10 bases, and 6 bases stayed unmatched. The CDR3 spells CASSSSDRVSPLHF. Here the CDR3 DNA reads TGTGCCAGCAGCTCATCGGACAGGGTATCACCCCTCCACTTT.

V usage is TRBV10-3 and J usage is TRBJ1-3; D is possibly TRBD1 (6 bases). V was cut by 6 bases and J by 0 bases, with 9 bases left in between. Germline CDR1 is ENHRY and CDR2 is SYGVKD. This CDR3 contains 14 residues. The CDR3 region is CAIRGGGSGNTIYF. The CDR3 DNA reads TGTGCCATCAGGGGAGGGGGCTCTGGAAACACCATATATTTT.

The V gene is TRBV5-6, the J gene TRBJ1-1, with TRBD1 matching 8 bases. This CDR3 region has 15 residues. With 1 base clipped from V and 5 bases from J, the junction kept 7 bases outside the gene matches. Germline V lookup: CDR1 SGHDT, CDR2 YYEEEE. As DNA, the CDR3 is TGTGCCAGCAGCTTGACGGACAGGGACGGAACTGAAGCTTTCTTT. Translating gives CASSLTDRDGTEAFF.

This clone was counted a few times. The chain couples TRBV2 to TRBJ1-1; no definite D call. The V gene lost 8 bases and the J gene lost 1 base, with 5 bases spanning the gap. The V gene's germline CDR1 is SNHLY and CDR2 FYNNEI. The CDR3 spans 11 residues. This chain's CDR3 is CASFWNTEAFF. CDR3 nucleotide sequence: TGTGCCAGCTTCTGGAACACTGAAGCTTTCTTT.

The chain carries TRBV4-2 and TRBJ2-7; a possible D gene is TRBD2 (5 bases). Trimming took 1 base from V and 5 from J, leaving 6 bases between them. CDR3 length: 12 residues. The germline V gene encodes CDR1 LGHNA and CDR2 YNFKEQ. The CDR3 loop reads CASSQVGDEQYF. CDR3 DNA: TGTGCCAGCAGCCAAGTCGGGGACGAGCAGTACTTC.

J is TRBJ1-4 and V is TRBV5-8; 9 bases are shared with TRBD1. V was pared by 4 bases and J by 6 bases, with 7 bases of the junction left unmatched. Germline-derived CDR1 and CDR2 are SGHTS and YDEGEE. CDR3 length: 15 residues. CDR3 protein: CASSPTGGSYEKLFF. As DNA, the CDR3 is TGTGCCAGCAGCCCGACAGGGGGAAGCTATGAAAAACTGTTTTTT.

The gene calls are TRBV9 and TRBJ1-1, with 8 bases lining up with TRBD1. The junction had 5 bases not matched to a gene; V was cut back by 0 bases and J by 7 bases. Germline CDR1 reads SGDLS; CDR2 reads YYNGEE. The CDR3 is made up of 14 amino acids. The DNA of the CDR3 is TGTGCCAGCAGCGTAGAGGACAGGGCGGGTGAAGCTTTCTTT. This sequence encodes CASSVEDRAGEAFF.

This chain joins TRBV5-1 and TRBJ2-7, with D possibly TRBD1 on 5 matching bases. Per germline, CDR1 SGHRS and CDR2 YFSETQ. The CDR3 is 16 amino acids. V was cut by 0 bases and J by 1 base, with 14 bases left in between. The CDR3 protein is CASSLAAVGVSYEQYF. DNA of the CDR3: TGCGCCAGCAGCTTGGCGGCGGTAGGGGTTTCCTACGAGCAGTACTTC.

In this sample, this clone turned up many times. The chain recombines TRBV19 with TRBJ1-1; tentative D call: TRBD1 (5 bases). V lost 6 bases to trimming and J lost 0 bases, with 17 bases between them. Germline values: CDR1 LNHDA, CDR2 SQIVND (reference sequence). The CDR3 contains 16 residues. The CDR3 region is CASSPNLMGLNTEAFF. CDR3 DNA: TGTGCCAGTAGCCCAAATCTCATGGGGCTGAACACTGAAGCTTTCTTT.

The chain couples TRBV7-9 to TRBJ2-5; no reliable D call. The CDR3 extends over 11 amino acids. The V end was cut by 3 bases, the J end by 5 bases, with 4 bases between. Germline V CDR1 and CDR2: SEHNR, FQNEAQ (reference sequence). The DNA of the CDR3 is TGTGCCAGCAGCTTGCAGGAGACCCAGTACTTC. Translating gives CASSLQETQYF.

The table lists this clone with a few counts. V gene TRBV27 combines with J gene TRBJ1-2; D not resolved. This CDR3 has 13 amino acids. The germline gives CDR1 MNHEY, CDR2 SMNVEV (reference sequence). The germline V and J ends were trimmed by 0 bases and 5 bases, with 7 bases remaining between them. Written as DNA, the CDR3 is TGTGCCAGCAGTTTATCATCGGAGTATGGCTACACCTTC. Its translation is CASSLSSEYGYTF.

The chain has TRBV11-2 and TRBJ1-6, with D perhaps matching TRBD1 (5 bases). Looked up from germline, CDR1 is SGHAT and CDR2 is FQNNGV. This CDR3 is 16 amino acids long. The V end was cut by 4 bases, the J end by 0 bases, with 10 bases between. The CDR3 protein is CASSSDISSYNSPLHF. The CDR3 DNA reads as TGTGCCAGCAGCTCGGACATCAGCTCCTATAATTCACCCCTCCACTTT.